A selection of T cell receptor beta chains follows, all from one sample in a study of cytomegalovirus exposure and HLA in healthy donors. Clones were sequenced by immunoSEQ multiplex PCR, and TCRdb holds only the in-frame ones, with some missing. The sample has under 150,000 clones, around 70% seen once; the top ten hold roughly 3.1%. Specimen: PBMCs. Receptor source: a man in his thirties or forties in good health and CMV-seronegative. CDR3s include the opening cysteine and the closing phenylalanine or tryptophan. Fields, in order: V gene, clone size, J gene, D gene, CDR3 DNA, CDR3 protein. A D gene is named only where the DNA matches it firmly. Clone size is given for some rows only: seen once, a few or many times, or a class if the clone is expanded.

v_gene: TRBV7-9
abundance: .
j_gene: TRBJ1-4
d_gene: .
CDR3nt: TGTGCCAGCAGTTTGCAGGGGCTAGGGCTGTTTTTT
CDR3aa: CASSLQGLGLFF

v_gene: TRBV27
abundance: .
j_gene: TRBJ2-7
d_gene: .
CDR3nt: TGTGCCAGCAGCCCCACCACCGCTGCGCTTTACGAGCAGTACTTC
CDR3aa: CASSPTTAALYEQYF

v_gene: TRBV7-3
abundance: .
j_gene: TRBJ2-7
d_gene: TRBD2
CDR3nt: TGTGCCAGCAGCCCGACTAGCGGGGGACCTTACGAGCAGTACTTC
CDR3aa: CASSPTSGGPYEQYF

v_gene: TRBV5-1
abundance: few
j_gene: TRBJ2-7
d_gene: TRBD1
CDR3nt: TGCGCCAGCAGCCTAGGGACAGGGAATAGAGAGGCGAGCGAGCAGTACTTC
CDR3aa: CASSLGTGNREASEQYF

v_gene: TRBV6-5
abundance: .
j_gene: TRBJ2-7
d_gene: .
CDR3nt: TGTGCCAGCAGTTACTCGTACAGGGAGACCTACGAGCAGTACTTC
CDR3aa: CASSYSYRETYEQYF

v_gene: TRBV20-1
abundance: .
j_gene: TRBJ2-4
d_gene: TRBD1
CDR3nt: TGCAGTGCCGACAGGGGGAACATTCAGTACTTC
CDR3aa: CSADRGNIQYF

v_gene: TRBV4-2
abundance: .
j_gene: TRBJ1-2
d_gene: TRBD1
CDR3nt: TGTGCCAGCAGCCAAGACAGACAGGGAATGTATGGCTACACCTTC
CDR3aa: CASSQDRQGMYGYTF

v_gene: TRBV4-3
abundance: few
j_gene: TRBJ2-3
d_gene: TRBD2
CDR3nt: TGCGCCAGCAGCCTTCAGCTAGCGGGGGGTAGCACAGATACGCAGTATTTT
CDR3aa: CASSLQLAGGSTDTQYF

v_gene: TRBV7-9
abundance: .
j_gene: TRBJ2-2
d_gene: TRBD2
CDR3nt: TGTGCCAGTCAGGGGCTAGCGGGGGCGCCGAACACCGGGGAGCTGTTTTTT
CDR3aa: CASQGLAGAPNTGELFF

v_gene: TRBV30
abundance: .
j_gene: TRBJ2-7
d_gene: .
CDR3nt: TGTGCCTGGAGCGGGGGAGCATACGAGCAGTACTTC
CDR3aa: CAWSGGAYEQYF

v_gene: TRBV2
abundance: .
j_gene: TRBJ1-4
d_gene: TRBD1
CDR3nt: TGTGCCAGCGGTCTCCCGACAGGGCCTGGTCCTAATGAAAAACTGTTTTTT
CDR3aa: CASGLPTGPGPNEKLFF

v_gene: TRBV9
abundance: .
j_gene: TRBJ2-5
d_gene: .
CDR3nt: TGTGCCAGCAGCGTAGCTCCGACAAGCCAAGAGACCCAGTACTTC
CDR3aa: CASSVAPTSQETQYF

v_gene: TRBV29-1
abundance: .
j_gene: TRBJ2-2
d_gene: TRBD1
CDR3nt: TGCAGCGCTACCAGGGGGCGCGGGTCCGGGGAGCTGTTTTTT
CDR3aa: CSATRGRGSGELFF

v_gene: TRBV7-9
abundance: .
j_gene: TRBJ1-4
d_gene: .
CDR3nt: TGTGCCAGCAGCTTAGCACAGGGCAACGAAAAACTGTTTTTT
CDR3aa: CASSLAQGNEKLFF

v_gene: TRBV30
abundance: .
j_gene: TRBJ2-5
d_gene: .
CDR3nt: TGTGCCTGGAGTCAAGGATGGGGGACCTTTGGCGGGGACCAACAAGAGACCCAGTACTTC
CDR3aa: CAWSQGWGTFGGDQQETQYF

v_gene: TRBV29-1
abundance: .
j_gene: TRBJ2-2
d_gene: TRBD1
CDR3nt: TGCAGCGTTCTCCGGGACAGGGTTGTGGGCGGGGAGCTGTTTTTT
CDR3aa: CSVLRDRVVGGELFF

v_gene: TRBV5-4
abundance: .
j_gene: TRBJ2-5
d_gene: .
CDR3nt: TGTGCCAGAAGCTTGGTCGGTTCAGAGACCCAGTACTTC
CDR3aa: CARSLVGSETQYF

v_gene: TRBV28
abundance: .
j_gene: TRBJ2-1
d_gene: TRBD2
CDR3nt: TGTGCCAGCAGTTTAGGGGACTACCTCTCCTACAATGAGCAGTTCTTC
CDR3aa: CASSLGDYLSYNEQFF

v_gene: TRBV18
abundance: .
j_gene: TRBJ1-5
d_gene: TRBD1
CDR3nt: TGTGCCAGCTCACCAAGGGGGCAGGTGGATCAGCCCCAGCATTTT
CDR3aa: CASSPRGQVDQPQHF

v_gene: TRBV7-2
abundance: .
j_gene: TRBJ2-1
d_gene: TRBD2
CDR3nt: TGTGCCAGCAGCCCCGGGACTAGCGGGAGGAGGGATGAGCAGTTCTTC
CDR3aa: CASSPGTSGRRDEQFF

v_gene: TRBV5-6
abundance: .
j_gene: TRBJ2-7
d_gene: TRBD1
CDR3nt: TGTGCCAGCAGCTTGGTACAGGGGTTCGGCGAGCAGTACTTC
CDR3aa: CASSLVQGFGEQYF

v_gene: TRBV7-6
abundance: .
j_gene: TRBJ1-1
d_gene: .
CDR3nt: TGTGCCAGCAGCTTGTTGGGGCTGAACACTGAAGCTTTCTTT
CDR3aa: CASSLLGLNTEAFF

v_gene: TRBV6-4
abundance: .
j_gene: TRBJ1-1
d_gene: .
CDR3nt: TGTGCCAGCAGCCGGGAACCAGGCACTGAAGCTTTCTTT
CDR3aa: CASSREPGTEAFF

v_gene: TRBV19
abundance: .
j_gene: TRBJ1-2
d_gene: TRBD1
CDR3nt: TGTGCCAGTAGCGGGACAGGGTTCCTTGCCTATGGCTACACCTTC
CDR3aa: CASSGTGFLAYGYTF

v_gene: TRBV7-2
abundance: .
j_gene: TRBJ2-5
d_gene: .
CDR3nt: TGTGCCAGCAGCTTCCCCGGGACTCAAGAGACCCAGTACTTC
CDR3aa: CASSFPGTQETQYF

v_gene: TRBV7-9
abundance: few
j_gene: TRBJ2-1
d_gene: .
CDR3nt: TGTGCCAGCAGCTTAGCACTAGTTAAACGCGATGAGCAGTTCTTC
CDR3aa: CASSLALVKRDEQFF

v_gene: TRBV4-2
abundance: .
j_gene: TRBJ1-5
d_gene: .
CDR3nt: TGTGCCAGCAGCCAACAATTTAGCAATCAGCCCCAGCATTTT
CDR3aa: CASSQQFSNQPQHF

v_gene: TRBV30
abundance: .
j_gene: TRBJ1-5
d_gene: TRBD1
CDR3nt: TGTGCCTGGGAGTTGGGACAGGGTCAGCCCCAGCATTTT
CDR3aa: CAWELGQGQPQHF